This T cell receptor beta chain derives from a study of blood T cell repertoires in COVID-19. Overall study context: Acute and convalescent COVID-19 specimens originated in the United States, Italy and Spain.

This CDR3 has 16 residues. Germline V gene lookup returns CDR1 SGHNT and CDR2 YYREEE (reference sequence). V lost 3 bases, J lost 0 bases, and 13 bases lay in between. Per the study methods: Reference gene primer amplification yielded estimated nucleated cell counts. The data were produced by immunoSEQ multiplex PCR, yet TCRdb's version contains in-frame clones alone and is incomplete. V and J calls and clone size are given by that table; D and trimming were obtained from the DNA. The table lists 200,000 to 250,000 clones, roughly 90% of them singletons. The rearrangement links TRBV5-4 to TRBJ2-1; D possibly corresponds to TRBD2 (6 bases). The receptor was isolated from a woman between 55 and 75 years old with acute or convalescent COVID-19. Sequencing used peripheral blood. The CDR3: CASSSQRVSSYNEQFF. The CDR3 DNA reads as TGTGCCAGCAGCTCCCAGCGGGTGAGCTCCTACAATGAGCAGTTCTTC.